Below, 10 T cell receptor beta chains from the same sample are listed, as sequenced in a study of T cells in localized non-small cell lung cancer. This table comes from immunoSEQ multiplex PCR, and its TCRdb copy is limited to in-frame clones, with some not included. The data hold approximately 24,000 clones, with over 70% observed a single time. The sequencing here drew on peripheral blood, taken before any cancer treatment. The receptors originated from a man aged 40 to 70 with stage III squamous cell lung carcinoma.

The chain joins TRBV28 to TRBJ1-2; D might be TRBD1 (6 bases). The CDR3 has 15 amino acids. Between the trimmed V and J ends, which lost 7 bases and 4 bases, there was a span of 19 bases. Germline V CDR1 and CDR2: MDHEN, SYDVKM. CDR3 bases: TGTGCCAGCACTGAATCGACCGGGACACTCTATGGCTACACCTTC. Its translation is CASTESTGTLYGYTF.

V is TRBV10-1 and J is TRBJ1-1, with 9 bases identical to TRBD1. CDR3 size: 13 residues. J was trimmed by 4 bases and V by 9 bases; bases with no gene match: 6. Germline CDR1 is WNHNN and CDR2 is SYGVQD (reference sequence). The CDR3 sequence: CASTLDRGTEAFF. The CDR3 region has the DNA TGCGCCAGTACATTGGACAGGGGCACTGAAGCTTTCTTT.

The chain recombines TRBV6-1 with TRBJ2-7; D might be TRBD1 (5 bases). The CDR3 covers 15 residues. The V end lost 5 bases, the J end lost 2 bases, and 16 bases lay between the germline ends. The germline V gene has CDR1 MNHNS and CDR2 SASEGT. The CDR3 region has the DNA TGTGCCAGCAGTCGGGTCCGGGCAGGGACCTACGAGCAGTACGTC. Its protein product is CASSRVRAGTYEQYV.

The chain employs TRBV6-5 and TRBJ2-1, with a weak D call TRBD2 (5 bases). The CDR3 sequence is 13 residues long. Germline V gene lookup returns CDR1 MNHEY and CDR2 SVGAGI. V was pared by 4 bases and J by 7 bases, with 11 bases between. The CDR3 is CASSSGAVNEQFF. CDR3 DNA: TGTGCCAGCAGTTCTGGAGCGGTTAATGAGCAGTTCTTC.

This clone occurred once. This rearrangement joins TRBV28 to TRBJ1-2; 8 bases are shared with TRBD1. The CDR3 runs 13 residues. V lost 10 bases and J lost 6; bases outside the gene matches: 10. Germline V gives CDR1 MDHEN, CDR2 SYDVKM. CDR3 in DNA: TGTGCCACCATTAGGACAGGGACGAATGGCTACACCTTC. Protein product: CATIRTGTNGYTF.

This chain links TRBV28 with TRBJ2-5, with TRBD1 as a possible D gene (6 bases). Germline V CDR1 and CDR2: MDHEN, SYDVKM. The V gene lost 6 bases and the J gene lost 3 bases, with 20 bases spanning the gap. There are 16 residues in the CDR3. The CDR3 region has the DNA TGTGCCAGCAGCTACCTCGCCGGGACACTGGAAGAGACCCAGTACTTC. Amino acid sequence: CASSYLAGTLEETQYF.

The chain recombines TRBV4-2 with TRBJ2-3; 10 bases map to TRBD2. Germline CDR1 is LGHNA and CDR2 is YNFKEQ. The V and J ends lost 1 base and 1 base, in that order; junction bases with no gene match: 8. The CDR3 totals 18 residues. The CDR3 is CASSQAGSGGPRTDTQYF. The DNA of the CDR3 is TGTGCCAGCAGCCAAGCGGGTAGCGGGGGGCCTCGCACAGATACGCAGTATTTT.

The V gene is TRBV27, the J gene TRBJ2-2; tentative D call: TRBD2 (5 bases). The CDR3 covers 15 residues. Germline assignment: CDR1 MNHEY and CDR2 SMNVEV (reference sequence). V was pared by 3 bases and J by 5 bases, with 13 bases between. CDR3 protein: CASSFVAGLTGELFF. In DNA form, the CDR3 reads TGTGCCAGCAGTTTCGTCGCGGGCCTGACCGGGGAGCTGTTTTTT.

The chain couples TRBV4-2 to TRBJ2-1; possible D gene TRBD1, 5 bases. Looked up from germline, CDR1 is LGHNA and CDR2 is YNFKEQ. V lost 0 bases, J lost 0 bases, and 9 bases lay in between. The CDR3 totals 16 residues. The DNA of the CDR3 is TGTGCCAGCAGCCAAGAACAGGCCTTCTCCTACAATGAGCAGTTCTTC. Translating it yields CASSQEQAFSYNEQFF.

The chain uses TRBV9 and TRBJ1-6; TRBD1 is a possible D gene (6 bases). With 1 base removed from V and 5 bases from J, the gap between germline ends came to 7 bases. Germline lookup yields CDR1 SGDLS and CDR2 YYNGEE. There are 14 residues in the CDR3. Written as DNA, the CDR3 is TGTGCCAGCAGCGTAAAGGGGGATAATTCACCCCTCCACTTT. Translated, it gives CASSVKGDNSPLHF.